Shown below are 13 T cell receptor beta chains from a single sample sequenced in a study of identical twins. TCRdb itself ran the 5' RACE reads through MiXCR, one entry per CDR3 protein. The sample holds 210,000 or so distinct CDR3 sequences, less than 8% seen once. The data were also submitted as part of a second study, on yellow fever vaccine responses in identical twins.

The source material was memory (CD45RO+) T cells sorted from blood. Receptors originate from a young woman in good health.

This clonotype was picked up many times. The V call is TRBV2, the J call TRBJ2-1; D is perhaps TRBD2 (6 bases). The CDR3 loop spans 14 amino acids. Germline lookup yields CDR1 SNHLY and CDR2 FYNNEI. The V gene lost 4 bases and the J gene lost 1 base, with 8 bases spanning the gap. CDR3 region: CASSVGSSYNEQFF. CDR3 bases: TGTGCCAGCAGTGTCGGGAGTTCCTACAATGAGCAGTTCTTC.

The V call is TRBV6-1, the J call TRBJ2-7, with D possibly being TRBD1 (6 bases). The germline CDR1 and CDR2 sequences are MNHNS and SASEGT. Trimming removed 0 bases at V and 2 bases at J, with 14 bases between. The CDR3 extends over 16 amino acids. The CDR3 nucleotides are TGTGCCAGCAGTGAAGCGAGGGCAGGGGAAACCTACGAGCAGTACTTC. Protein product: CASSEARAGETYEQYF.

This clonotype has ten or more counts. The chain has TRBV27 and TRBJ2-7; 8 bases are shared with TRBD2. CDR1 and CDR2 (germline): MNHEY, SMNVEV (reference sequence). The CDR3 is made up of 17 amino acids. V trimming: 4 bases; J trimming: 1 base; junction bases outside the gene matches: 12. The CDR3 bases are TGTGCCAGCAGTTCACCCGCTAGCGGGCCTATTTCCTACGAGCAGTACTTC. Protein: CASSSPASGPISYEQYF.

This clonotype was found a few times. V is TRBV11-2 and J is TRBJ1-2; possibly TRBD1 for D (5 bases). V was clipped by 1 base and J by 7 bases, with 10 bases between them. The germline V gene has CDR1 SGHAT and CDR2 FQNNGV. This CDR3 contains 13 residues. Written as DNA, the CDR3 is TGTGCCAGCAGCTTAGCAGGGTTTGGTGGCTACACCTTC. It translates to CASSLAGFGGYTF. The whole variable domain, filled in from reference TRBV11-2 and TRBJ1-2, reads EAGVAQSPRYKIIEKRQSVAFWCNPISGHATLYWYQQILGQGPKLLIQFQNNGVVDDSQLPKDRFSAERLKGVDSTLKIQPAKLEDSAVYLCASSLAGFGGYTFGSGTRLTVV.

The chain combines TRBV7-9 with TRBJ2-3; D is perhaps TRBD1 (5 bases). V lost 5 bases and J 5 bases, leaving 8 bases between the germline ends. The CDR3 extends over 12 amino acids. Germline CDR1 reads SEHNR; CDR2 reads FQNEAQ (reference sequence). CDR3 nucleotide sequence: TGTGCCAGCAGCCCACAGGAAGATACGCAGTATTTT. Amino acid sequence: CASSPQEDTQYF.

This clonotype was observed at least ten times. The rearrangement links TRBV18 to TRBJ2-5, with a tentative D call TRBD2 (5 bases). This CDR3 is built from 15 residues. Germline CDR1 KGHSH, CDR2 LQKENI. V was trimmed by 0 bases and J by 1 base, leaving 9 bases between them. The CDR3 is CASSPPSSSQETQYF. For the CDR3, the DNA is TGTGCCAGCTCACCACCATCTAGCAGCCAAGAGACCCAGTACTTC.

This clonotype was counted many times. The chain links TRBV29-1 to TRBJ2-3, with D perhaps TRBD1 (6 bases). The germline gives CDR1 SQVTM, CDR2 ANQGSEA. This CDR3 is built from 13 residues. The germline V and J ends were trimmed by 7 bases and 2 bases, with 13 bases remaining between them. CDR3 sequence (DNA): TGCAGCGCGTCCGGGACAAACACAGATACGCAGTATTTT. Protein: CSASGTNTDTQYF.

There are many counts of this clonotype. The chain has TRBV27 and TRBJ2-7; 12 bases map to TRBD2. Germline V gene data show CDR1 as MNHEY and CDR2 as SMNVEV (reference sequence). V shed 5 bases, J shed 4 bases, and the junction held 6 bases outside the gene matches. CDR3 length equals 15 residues. Written as DNA, the CDR3 is TGTGCCAGCAGTATCGCTAGCGGGAGGGGTTACGAGCAGTACTTC. Translation gives CASSIASGRGYEQYF.

This clonotype showed up many times. V and J are TRBV15 and TRBJ2-7, with D hard to call. Trimming took 0 bases from V and 2 from J, leaving 14 bases between them. CDR3 length: 16 amino acids. From germline, CDR1 is LNHNV and CDR2 YYDKDF (reference sequence). The CDR3 region is CATSRDLSIRAYEQYF. The CDR3 region has the DNA TGTGCCACCAGCAGAGATTTGAGCATTCGGGCCTACGAGCAGTACTTC.

This clonotype turned up a few times. The J gene is TRBJ2-1, the V gene TRBV6-2 or TRBV6-3, with 9 bases matching TRBD2. The V gene end was trimmed by 4 bases and the J gene end by 2 bases; junction bases not matched to a gene: 3. Germline CDR1 MNHEY, CDR2 SVGEGT. There are 15 residues in the CDR3. For the CDR3, the DNA is TGTGCCAGCAGTTGGCGGGAGGGCCCCTACAATGAGCAGTTCTTC. Translation gives CASSWREGPYNEQFF.

The sample holds many counts of this clonotype. The V and J genes are TRBV28 and TRBJ2-5; D remains unclear. Trimming removed 2 bases at V and 2 bases at J, with 9 bases between. Germline V gene data show CDR1 as MDHEN and CDR2 as SYDVKM. The CDR3 length is 14 residues. CDR3 sequence: CASSLPTVQETQYF. The CDR3 coding sequence is TGTGCCAGCAGTTTACCCACAGTACAAGAGACCCAGTACTTC. The full variable domain, its missing parts supplied by reference TRBV28 and TRBJ2-5, is DVKVTQSSRYLVKRTGEKVFLECVQDMDHENMFWYRQDPGLGLRLIYFSYDVKMKEKGDIPEGYSVSREKKERFSLILESASTNQTSMYLCASSLPTVQETQYFGPGTRLLVL.

The V and J genes are TRBV25-1 and TRBJ2-3, with TRBD2 matching 9 bases. The CDR3 has 17 residues. Losses at the gene ends were 2 bases for V and 2 bases for J; bases not matched to a gene: 8. CDR1 and CDR2 from the germline V gene are MGHDK and SYGVNS. CDR3 protein: CASSEPRLAGLTDTQYF. DNA of the CDR3: TGTGCCAGCAGTGAACCGAGGCTAGCGGGACTCACAGATACGCAGTATTTT.

This clonotype was observed many times. The DNA of the CDR3 is TGCGCCAGCAGCTTGTGGGGGACTAGCGGGATGTCCCCAGATACGCAGTATTTT. Translated, it gives CASSLWGTSGMSPDTQYF. This chain connects TRBV5-1 to TRBJ2-3, with 13 bases identical to TRBD2. Unmatched junction bases numbered 9, after V lost 1 base and J lost 4 bases. The CDR3 consists of 18 residues. Germline CDR1 reads SGHRS; CDR2 reads YFSETQ.